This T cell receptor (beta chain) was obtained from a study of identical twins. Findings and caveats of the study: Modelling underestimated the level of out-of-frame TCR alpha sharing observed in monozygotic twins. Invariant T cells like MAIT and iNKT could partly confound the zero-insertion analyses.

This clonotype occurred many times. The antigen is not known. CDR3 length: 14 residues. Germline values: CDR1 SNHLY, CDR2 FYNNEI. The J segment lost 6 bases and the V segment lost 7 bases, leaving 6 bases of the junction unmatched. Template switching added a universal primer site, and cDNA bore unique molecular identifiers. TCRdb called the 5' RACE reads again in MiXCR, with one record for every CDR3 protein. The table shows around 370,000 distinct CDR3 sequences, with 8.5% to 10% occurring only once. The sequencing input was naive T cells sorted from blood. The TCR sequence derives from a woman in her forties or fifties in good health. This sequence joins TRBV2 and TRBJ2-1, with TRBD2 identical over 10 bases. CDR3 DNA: TGTGCCAGCAAGACTAGCGGGCCCTTCAATGAGCAGTTCTTC. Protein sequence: CASKTSGPFNEQFF.